This T cell receptor (beta chain) is from a study of T cell responses to AZD1222 COVID-19 vaccine. Whole-study results and caveats: It was only after the peak T cell response that any repertoires were sampled. A reported finding is that nearly half of spike-specific TCRs target unmutated variant regions.

As for this clone: Its matching antigen is unknown.

The method was immunoSEQ multiplex PCR; TCRdb's version includes in-frame clones alone and lacks a portion of them. The data hold around 140,000 clones, with about 93% observed a single time. The V and J ends lost 6 bases and 11 bases respectively, with 19 bases between them. Germline V gives CDR1 MNHEY, CDR2 SVGAGI. This CDR3 spans 13 amino acids. The chain combines TRBV6-5 with TRBJ1-2; D ambiguous. The receptor was isolated from an adult in good health. The sequences come from peripheral blood, collected on day 0 of AZD1222 vaccination. CDR3 DNA sequence: TGTGCCAGCAGCCCCCGACCGGGGTTTGGGTACACCTTC. It yields the protein CASSPRPGFGYTF.